Below are 9 T cell receptor beta chains sequenced from a single sample in a study of blood T cell repertoires in COVID-19. Sequenced by immunoSEQ multiplex PCR; TCRdb stores in-frame clones only, minus some. The data show over 40,000 clones, roughly 83% seen once. The sample comprised peripheral blood. The receptors were gathered from a woman in her sixties with acute or convalescent COVID-19.

The rearrangement uses TRBV7-8 and TRBJ2-1; 8 bases agree with TRBD2. V dropped 5 bases and J dropped 9; count of bases not matched to a gene: 9. The length of the CDR3 is 14 residues. The germline V gene encodes CDR1 SGHVS and CDR2 FQNEAQ. DNA of the CDR3: TGTGCCAGCAGCCCAGGGAGCGGGGGAGGTGAGCAGTTCTTC. This encodes CASSPGSGGGEQFF.

This clone was counted a few times. The chain couples TRBV6-4 to TRBJ2-1; 9 nucleotides line up with TRBD2. The germline CDR1 and CDR2 sequences are MRHNA and SNTAGT. This CDR3 has 15 amino acids. Losses at the gene ends were 0 bases for V and 6 bases for J; bases not matched to a gene: 3. The CDR3 DNA sequence: TGTGCCAGCAGTGACTCGGGCGGGGGGGCCAATGAGCAGTTCTTC. It codes for CASSDSGGGANEQFF.

The rearrangement uses TRBV6-5 and TRBJ2-1, with 8 bases fitting TRBD2. The V and J ends lost 9 bases and 8 bases, in that order; junction bases with no gene match: 12. Germline V CDR1 and CDR2: MNHEY, SVGAGI. This CDR3 contains 14 residues. CDR3 in amino acids: CASATGLDIDEQFF. The CDR3 nucleotides read TGTGCCAGTGCCACGGGACTAGATATCGATGAGCAGTTCTTC.

The V and J genes are TRBV5-6 and TRBJ2-7; 11 nucleotides agree with TRBD2. From germline, CDR1 is SGHDT and CDR2 YYEEEE. The CDR3 is 16 amino acids. Unmatched junction bases numbered 5, after V lost 2 bases and J lost 1 base. CDR3 residues: CASSFGLAGGSYEQYF. The CDR3 DNA follows: TGTGCCAGCAGCTTTGGGCTAGCGGGAGGATCCTACGAGCAGTACTTC.

There are a few counts of this clone. This sequence joins TRBV7-2 and TRBJ1-5; weak D call: TRBD1 (5 bases). CDR3 length: 15 amino acids. The germline V and J ends were trimmed by 2 bases and 3 bases, with 11 bases remaining between them. In germline, CDR1 is SGHTA, CDR2 FQGNSA. This CDR3 reads CASSLTWGNNQPQHF. CDR3 nucleotides: TGTGCCAGCAGCTTAACGTGGGGCAACAATCAGCCCCAGCATTTT.

The rearrangement joins TRBV6-5 to TRBJ1-5; the D gene is possibly TRBD1 (6 bases). The CDR3 totals 15 residues. The V gene lost 6 bases and the J gene lost 3 bases, with 15 bases spanning the gap. CDR1 MNHEY and CDR2 SVGAGI come from the germline V gene. The CDR3 loop reads CASSSSRDNNQPQHF. The DNA for the CDR3 is TGTGCCAGCAGCTCCAGCCGGGACAACAATCAGCCCCAGCATTTT.

The chain couples TRBV5-4 to TRBJ1-6, with TRBD1 as a possible D gene (5 bases). V shed 0 bases and J shed 8 bases, with 15 bases lying between them. The CDR3 is 16 amino acids. Germline V lookup: CDR1 SGHNT, CDR2 YYREEE (reference sequence). CDR3 DNA: TGTGCCAGCAGCTTGGAGGGAGGGGAAGTCTATTCACCCCTCCACTTT. Its protein is CASSLEGGEVYSPLHF.

The V and J genes are TRBV19 and TRBJ2-7, with 8 bases that match TRBD2. The CDR3 has 18 residues. Germline-derived CDR1 and CDR2 are LNHDA and SQIVND (reference sequence). Trimming took 6 bases from V and 6 from J; bases not matched to a gene: 22. The CDR3 loop reads CASSQYHGSSGGTSEQYF. The CDR3 coding sequence is TGTGCCAGTAGCCAGTATCACGGCTCAAGCGGGGGAACCTCCGAGCAGTACTTC.

The gene calls are TRBV12-3 or TRBV12-4 and TRBJ2-7; D may be TRBD1 (5 bases). V shed 5 bases and J shed 4 bases, with 9 bases lying between them. CDR3 size: 12 residues. For the CDR3, the DNA is TGTGCCAGCAGTAAGACAGTATACGAGCAGTACTTC. This translates into CASSKTVYEQYF.